Listed here is a single TCR beta chain. Method: immunoSEQ multiplex PCR; TCRdb's copy keeps in-frame clones and lacks some. In the table there are some 250,000 clones, over 75% of which are singletons. CDR3 size: 15 residues. Germline V gene data show CDR1 as SGDLS and CDR2 as YYNGEE. V lost 0 bases to trimming and J lost 8 bases, with 14 bases between them. These data belong to a study of control samples from healthy donors and cancer patients. Sample: PBMCs. This TCR was sampled from a woman aged 55-69 years with lung cancer. The rearrangement links TRBV9 to TRBJ1-4; a weak D match, TRBD1 (6 bases). CDR3 DNA sequence: TGTGCCAGCAGCGTAGGCGCAGGGGTAAGGGAAAAACTGTTTTTT. This gives the protein CASSVGAGVREKLFF.